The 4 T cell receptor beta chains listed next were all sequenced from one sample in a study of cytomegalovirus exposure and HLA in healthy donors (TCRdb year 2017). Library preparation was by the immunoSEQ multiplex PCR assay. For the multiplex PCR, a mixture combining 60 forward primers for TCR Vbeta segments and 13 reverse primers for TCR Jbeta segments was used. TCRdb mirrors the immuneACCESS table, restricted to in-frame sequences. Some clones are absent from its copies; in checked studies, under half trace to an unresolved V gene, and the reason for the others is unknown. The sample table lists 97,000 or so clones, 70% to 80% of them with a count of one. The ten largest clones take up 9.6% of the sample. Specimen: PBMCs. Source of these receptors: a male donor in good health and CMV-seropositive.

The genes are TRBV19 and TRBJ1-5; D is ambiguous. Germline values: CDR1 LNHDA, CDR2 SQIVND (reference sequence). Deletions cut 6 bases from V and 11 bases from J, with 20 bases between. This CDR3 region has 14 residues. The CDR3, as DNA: TGTGCCAGTAGCCCCCAGGCCCTCCTGGCCGCCCAGCATTTT. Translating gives CASSPQALLAAQHF. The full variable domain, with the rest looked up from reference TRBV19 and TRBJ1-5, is DGGITQSPKYLFRKEGQNVTLSCEQNLNHDAMYWYRQDPGQGLRLIYYSQIVNDFQKGDIAEGYSVSREKKESFPLTVTSAQKNPTAFYLCASSPQALLAAQHFGDGTRLSIL.

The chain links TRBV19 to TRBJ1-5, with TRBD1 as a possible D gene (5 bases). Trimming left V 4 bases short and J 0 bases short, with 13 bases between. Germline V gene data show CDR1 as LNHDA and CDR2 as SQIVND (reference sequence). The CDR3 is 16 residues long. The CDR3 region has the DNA TGTGCCAGTAGTACAGTGGGGGGGAATAGCAATCAGCCCCAGCATTTT. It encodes CASSTVGGNSNQPQHF.

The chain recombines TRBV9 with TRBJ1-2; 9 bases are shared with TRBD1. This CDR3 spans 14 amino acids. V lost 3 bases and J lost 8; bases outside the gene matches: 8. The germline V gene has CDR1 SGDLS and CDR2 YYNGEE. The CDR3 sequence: CASSEGGQGTGYTF. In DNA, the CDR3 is TGTGCCAGCAGCGAGGGGGGACAGGGCACGGGCTACACCTTC.

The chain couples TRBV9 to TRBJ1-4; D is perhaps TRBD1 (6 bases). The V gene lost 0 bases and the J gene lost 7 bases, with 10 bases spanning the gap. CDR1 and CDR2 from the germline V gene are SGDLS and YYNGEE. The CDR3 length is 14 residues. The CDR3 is CASSVAGGAEKLFF. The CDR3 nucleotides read TGTGCCAGCAGCGTAGCTGGGGGGGCTGAAAAACTGTTTTTT. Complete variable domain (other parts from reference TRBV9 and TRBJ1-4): DSGVTQTPKHLITATGQRVTLRCSPRSGDLSVYWYQQSLDQGLQFLIQYYNGEERAKGNILERFSAQQFPDLHSELNLSSLELGDSALYFCASSVAGGAEKLFFGSGTQLSVL.